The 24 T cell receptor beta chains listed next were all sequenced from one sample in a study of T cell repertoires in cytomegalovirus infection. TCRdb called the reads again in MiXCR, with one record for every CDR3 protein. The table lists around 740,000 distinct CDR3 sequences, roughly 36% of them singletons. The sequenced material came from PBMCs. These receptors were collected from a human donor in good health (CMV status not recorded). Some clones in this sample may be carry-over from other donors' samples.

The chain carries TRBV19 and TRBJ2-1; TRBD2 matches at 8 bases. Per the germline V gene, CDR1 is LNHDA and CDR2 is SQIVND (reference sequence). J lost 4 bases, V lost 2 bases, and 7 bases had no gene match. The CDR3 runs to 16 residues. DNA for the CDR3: TGTGCCAGTAGTATATCGGCTAGCGGGCCTTACAATGAGCAGTTCTTC. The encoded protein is CASSISASGPYNEQFF.

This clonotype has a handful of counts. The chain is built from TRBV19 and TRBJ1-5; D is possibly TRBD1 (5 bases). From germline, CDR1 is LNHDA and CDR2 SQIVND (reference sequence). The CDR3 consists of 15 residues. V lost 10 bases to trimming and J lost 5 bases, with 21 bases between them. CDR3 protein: CATSVGAGGDQPQHF. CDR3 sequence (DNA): TGTGCCACTTCGGTCGGGGCGGGGGGGGATCAGCCCCAGCATTTT.

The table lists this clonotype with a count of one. This chain's CDR3 is CASSPDGYRDQETQYF. The CDR3 DNA sequence: TGTGCCAGCAGCCCGGACGGCTACAGGGACCAAGAGACCCAGTACTTC. This chain links TRBV7-9 with TRBJ2-5; perhaps TRBD1 as D (6 bases). V gave up 5 bases and J gave up 0 bases, with 16 bases separating them. This CDR3 comprises 16 residues. The V gene's germline CDR1 is SEHNR and CDR2 FQNEAQ (reference sequence).

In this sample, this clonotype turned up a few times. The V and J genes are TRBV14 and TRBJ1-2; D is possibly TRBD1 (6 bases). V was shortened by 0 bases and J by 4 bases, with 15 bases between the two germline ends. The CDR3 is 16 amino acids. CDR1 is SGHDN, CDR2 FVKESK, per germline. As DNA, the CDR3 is TGTGCCAGCAGCCAAGAACTGGCAGGGGCCACCTATGGCTACACCTTC. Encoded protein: CASSQELAGATYGYTF.

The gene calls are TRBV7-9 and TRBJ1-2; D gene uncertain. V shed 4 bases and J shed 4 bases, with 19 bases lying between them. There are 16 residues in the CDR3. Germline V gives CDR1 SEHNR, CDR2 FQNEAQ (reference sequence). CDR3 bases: TGTGCCAGCAGCTCATACGGTGGCAGAAACTCCTATGGCTACACCTTC. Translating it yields CASSSYGGRNSYGYTF.

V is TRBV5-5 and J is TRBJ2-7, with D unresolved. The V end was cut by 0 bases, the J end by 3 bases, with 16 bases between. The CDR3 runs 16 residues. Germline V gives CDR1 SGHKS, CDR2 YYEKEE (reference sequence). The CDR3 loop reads CASSLDLSSGDYEQYF. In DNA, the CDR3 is TGTGCCAGCAGCTTGGATCTCTCTTCGGGTGACTACGAGCAGTACTTC.

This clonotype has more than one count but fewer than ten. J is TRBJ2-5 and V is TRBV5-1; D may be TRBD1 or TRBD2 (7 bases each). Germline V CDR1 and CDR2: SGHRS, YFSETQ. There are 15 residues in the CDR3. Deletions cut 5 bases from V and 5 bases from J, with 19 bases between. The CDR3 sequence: CASSARQGGMETQYF. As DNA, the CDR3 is TGCGCCAGCAGTGCCAGACAGGGAGGGATGGAGACCCAGTACTTC.

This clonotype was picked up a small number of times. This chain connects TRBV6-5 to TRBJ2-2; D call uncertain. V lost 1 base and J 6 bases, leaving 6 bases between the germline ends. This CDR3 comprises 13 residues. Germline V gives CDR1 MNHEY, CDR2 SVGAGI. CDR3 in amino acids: CASSYWASGELFF. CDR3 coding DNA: TGTGCCAGCAGTTACTGGGCATCCGGGGAGCTGTTTTTT.

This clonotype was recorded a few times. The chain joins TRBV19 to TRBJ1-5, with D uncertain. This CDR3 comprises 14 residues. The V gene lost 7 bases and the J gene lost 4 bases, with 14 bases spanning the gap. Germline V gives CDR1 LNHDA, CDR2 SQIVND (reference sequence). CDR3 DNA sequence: TGTGCCAGTACCACAGTGATGATGAATCAGCCCCAGCATTTT. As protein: CASTTVMMNQPQHF. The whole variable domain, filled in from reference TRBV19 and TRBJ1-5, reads DGGITQSPKYLFRKEGQNVTLSCEQNLNHDAMYWYRQDPGQGLRLIYYSQIVNDFQKGDIAEGYSVSREKKESFPLTVTSAQKNPTAFYLCASTTVMMNQPQHFGDGTRLSIL.

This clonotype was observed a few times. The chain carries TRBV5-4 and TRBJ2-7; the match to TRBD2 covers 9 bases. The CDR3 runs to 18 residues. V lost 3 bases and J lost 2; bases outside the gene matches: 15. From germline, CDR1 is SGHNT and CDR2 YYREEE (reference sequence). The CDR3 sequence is CASSSGGPAGGRAYEQYF. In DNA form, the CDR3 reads TGTGCCAGCAGCTCAGGAGGTCCAGCGGGGGGTCGGGCCTACGAGCAGTACTTC.

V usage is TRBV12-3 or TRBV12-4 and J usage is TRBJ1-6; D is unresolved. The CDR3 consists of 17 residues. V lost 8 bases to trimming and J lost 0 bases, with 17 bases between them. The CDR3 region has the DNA TGTGCCAGCCCCCGGGCTTCCCGGAGCTCCTATAATTCACCCCTCCACTTT. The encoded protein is CASPRASRSSYNSPLHF.

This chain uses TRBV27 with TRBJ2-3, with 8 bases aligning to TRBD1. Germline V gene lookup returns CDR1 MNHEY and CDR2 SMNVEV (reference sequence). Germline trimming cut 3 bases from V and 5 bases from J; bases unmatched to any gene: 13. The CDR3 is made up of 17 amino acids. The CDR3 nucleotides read TGTGCCAGCAGTTTCGCCTTCAGGGGGCGTTTGGTAGATACGCAGTATTTT. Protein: CASSFAFRGRLVDTQYF.

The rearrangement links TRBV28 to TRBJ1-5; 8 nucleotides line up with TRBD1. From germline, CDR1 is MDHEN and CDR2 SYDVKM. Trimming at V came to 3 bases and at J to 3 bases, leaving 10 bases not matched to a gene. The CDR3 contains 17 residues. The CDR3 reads CASSLGRGRVDNQPQHF. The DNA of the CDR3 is TGTGCCAGCAGTTTGGGCAGGGGGCGCGTTGACAATCAGCCCCAGCATTTT.

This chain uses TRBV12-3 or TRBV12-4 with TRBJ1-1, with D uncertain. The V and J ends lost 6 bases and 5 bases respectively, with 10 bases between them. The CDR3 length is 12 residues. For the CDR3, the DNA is TGTGCCAGCAGCCCCAGAAGGACTGAAGCTTTCTTT. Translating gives CASSPRRTEAFF.

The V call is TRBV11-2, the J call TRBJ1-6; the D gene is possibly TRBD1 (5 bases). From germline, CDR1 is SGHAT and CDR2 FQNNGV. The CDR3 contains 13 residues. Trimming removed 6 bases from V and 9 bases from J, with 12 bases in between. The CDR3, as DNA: TGTGCCAGCAGGGACATCCGGGCTTCACCCCTCCACTTT. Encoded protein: CASRDIRASPLHF.

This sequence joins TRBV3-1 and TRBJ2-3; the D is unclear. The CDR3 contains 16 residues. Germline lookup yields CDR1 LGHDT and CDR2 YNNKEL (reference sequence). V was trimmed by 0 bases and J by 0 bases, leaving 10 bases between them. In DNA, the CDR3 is TGTGCCAGCAGCCAAGACAGTGTATCTAGCACAGATACGCAGTATTTT. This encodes CASSQDSVSSTDTQYF.

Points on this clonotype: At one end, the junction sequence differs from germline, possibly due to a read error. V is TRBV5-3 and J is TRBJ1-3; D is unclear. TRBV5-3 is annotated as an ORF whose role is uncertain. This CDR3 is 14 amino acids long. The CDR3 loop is CASSTLGLGNAIYF. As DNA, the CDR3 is TGTGCCAGCAGCACCCTAGGGCTCGGAAACGCCATATATTTT.

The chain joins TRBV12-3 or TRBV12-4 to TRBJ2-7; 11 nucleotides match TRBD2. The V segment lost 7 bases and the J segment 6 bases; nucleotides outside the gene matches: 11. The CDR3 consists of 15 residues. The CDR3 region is CASTLSGRASSEQYF. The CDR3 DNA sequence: TGTGCCAGCACTCTTAGCGGGAGGGCCTCGAGCGAGCAGTACTTC.

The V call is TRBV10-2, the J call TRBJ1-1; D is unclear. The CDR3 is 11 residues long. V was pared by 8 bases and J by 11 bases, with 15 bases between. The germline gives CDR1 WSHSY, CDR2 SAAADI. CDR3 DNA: TGCGCCAGCCCCCGCGAGCTAAGGGCTTTCTTT. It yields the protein CASPRELRAFF.

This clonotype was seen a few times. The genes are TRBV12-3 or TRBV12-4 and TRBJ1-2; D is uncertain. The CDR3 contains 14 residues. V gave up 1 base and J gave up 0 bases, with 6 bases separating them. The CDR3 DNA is TGTGCCAGCAGTTTAGGAAGCACTAACTATGGCTACACCTTC. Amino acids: CASSLGSTNYGYTF.

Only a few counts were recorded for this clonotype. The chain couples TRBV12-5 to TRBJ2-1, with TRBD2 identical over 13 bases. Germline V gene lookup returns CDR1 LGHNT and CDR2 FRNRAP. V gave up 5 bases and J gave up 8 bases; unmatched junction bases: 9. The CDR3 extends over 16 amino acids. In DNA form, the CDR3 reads TGTGCTAGTGGTCCAACTAGCGGGGGGGCCAAGGATGAGCAGTTCTTC. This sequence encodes CASGPTSGGAKDEQFF.

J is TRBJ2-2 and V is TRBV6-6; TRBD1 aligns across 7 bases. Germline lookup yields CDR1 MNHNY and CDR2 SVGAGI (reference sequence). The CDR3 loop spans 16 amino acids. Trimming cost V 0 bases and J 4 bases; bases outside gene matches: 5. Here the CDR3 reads CASSYSGGASTGELFF. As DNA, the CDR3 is TGTGCCAGCAGTTACTCAGGGGGCGCGAGCACCGGGGAGCTGTTTTTT.

CDR3 sequence reads: CAISEPERNQPQHF. For the CDR3, the DNA is TGTGCCATCAGTGAGCCCGAGAGGAATCAGCCCCAGCATTTT. V is TRBV10-3 and J is TRBJ1-5; no clear D gene. Trimming removed 2 bases at V and 4 bases at J, with 9 bases between. CDR3 length equals 14 residues. Germline CDR1 and CDR2: ENHRY and SYGVKD.

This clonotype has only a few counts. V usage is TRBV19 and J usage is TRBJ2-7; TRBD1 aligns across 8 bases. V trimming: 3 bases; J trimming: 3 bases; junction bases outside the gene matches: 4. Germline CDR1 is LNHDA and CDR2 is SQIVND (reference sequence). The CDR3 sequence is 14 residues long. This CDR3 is CASSMAGGLYEQYF. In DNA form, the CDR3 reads TGTGCCAGTAGTATGGCAGGGGGCCTCTACGAGCAGTACTTC.